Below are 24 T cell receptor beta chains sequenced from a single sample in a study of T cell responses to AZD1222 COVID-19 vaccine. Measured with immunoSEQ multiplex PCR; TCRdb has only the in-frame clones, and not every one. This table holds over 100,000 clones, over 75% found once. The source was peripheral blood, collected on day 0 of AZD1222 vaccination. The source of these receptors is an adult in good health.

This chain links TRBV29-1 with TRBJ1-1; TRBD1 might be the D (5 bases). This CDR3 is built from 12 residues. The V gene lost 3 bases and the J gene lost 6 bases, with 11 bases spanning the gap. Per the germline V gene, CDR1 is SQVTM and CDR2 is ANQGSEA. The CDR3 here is CSVDRVGSEAFF. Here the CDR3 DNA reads TGCAGCGTTGACAGGGTAGGGTCTGAAGCTTTCTTT.

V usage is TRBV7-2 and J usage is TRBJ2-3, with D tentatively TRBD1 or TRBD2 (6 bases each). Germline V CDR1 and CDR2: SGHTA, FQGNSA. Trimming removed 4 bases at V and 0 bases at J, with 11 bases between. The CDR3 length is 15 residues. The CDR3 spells CASSSPGASTDTQYF. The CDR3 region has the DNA TGTGCCAGCAGCTCCCCGGGGGCAAGCACAGATACGCAGTATTTT.

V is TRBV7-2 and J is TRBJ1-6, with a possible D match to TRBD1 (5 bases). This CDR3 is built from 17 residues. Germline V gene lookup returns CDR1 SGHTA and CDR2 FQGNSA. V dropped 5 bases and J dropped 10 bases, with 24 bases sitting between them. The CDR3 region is CASSPVLGLGVGSPLHF. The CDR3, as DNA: TGTGCCAGCAGCCCCGTGTTAGGCCTGGGGGTTGGGTCACCCCTCCACTTT.

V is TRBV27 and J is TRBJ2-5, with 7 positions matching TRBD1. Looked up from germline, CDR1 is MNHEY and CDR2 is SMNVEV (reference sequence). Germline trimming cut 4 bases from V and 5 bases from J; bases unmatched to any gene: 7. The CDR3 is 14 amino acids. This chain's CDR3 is CASSSQGQWETQYF. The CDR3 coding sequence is TGTGCCAGCAGTTCACAGGGACAGTGGGAGACCCAGTACTTC.

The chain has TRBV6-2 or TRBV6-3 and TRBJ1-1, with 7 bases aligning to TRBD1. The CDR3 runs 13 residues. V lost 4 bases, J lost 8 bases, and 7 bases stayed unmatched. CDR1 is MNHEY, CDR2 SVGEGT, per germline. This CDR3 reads CASSWQQGLEAFF. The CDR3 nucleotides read TGTGCCAGCAGTTGGCAACAGGGGCTGGAAGCTTTCTTT.

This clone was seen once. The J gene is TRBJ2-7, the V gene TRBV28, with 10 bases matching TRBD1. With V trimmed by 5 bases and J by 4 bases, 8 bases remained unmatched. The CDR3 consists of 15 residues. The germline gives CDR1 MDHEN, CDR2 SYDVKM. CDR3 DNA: TGTGCCAGCAGTCCCGACAGGGGGCCCCTATACGAGCAGTACTTC. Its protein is CASSPDRGPLYEQYF. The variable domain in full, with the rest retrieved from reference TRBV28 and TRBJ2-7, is DVKVTQSSRYLVKRTGEKVFLECVQDMDHENMFWYRQDPGLGLRLIYFSYDVKMKEKGDIPEGYSVSREKKERFSLILESASTNQTSMYLCASSPDRGPLYEQYFGPGTRLTVT.

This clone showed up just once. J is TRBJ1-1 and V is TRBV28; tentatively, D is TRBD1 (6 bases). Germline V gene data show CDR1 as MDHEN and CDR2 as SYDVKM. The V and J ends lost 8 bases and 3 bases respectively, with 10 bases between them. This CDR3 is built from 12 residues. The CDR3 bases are TGTGCCAGCGACGAGGGGGACACTGAAGCTTTCTTT. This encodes CASDEGDTEAFF.

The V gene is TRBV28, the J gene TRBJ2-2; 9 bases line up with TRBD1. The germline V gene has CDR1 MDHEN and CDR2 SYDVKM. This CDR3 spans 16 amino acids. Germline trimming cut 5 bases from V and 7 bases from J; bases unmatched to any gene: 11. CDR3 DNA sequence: TGTGCCAGCAGTCCGACTGGGACAGGGATGTTCGGGGAGCTGTTTTTT. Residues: CASSPTGTGMFGELFF.

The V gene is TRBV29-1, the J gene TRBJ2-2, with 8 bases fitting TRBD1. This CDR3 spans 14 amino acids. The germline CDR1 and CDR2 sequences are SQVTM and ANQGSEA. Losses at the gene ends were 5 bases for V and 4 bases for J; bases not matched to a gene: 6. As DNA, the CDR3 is TGCAGCGTTTACCAGGGGGCGCCCACCGGGGAGCTGTTTTTT. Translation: CSVYQGAPTGELFF.

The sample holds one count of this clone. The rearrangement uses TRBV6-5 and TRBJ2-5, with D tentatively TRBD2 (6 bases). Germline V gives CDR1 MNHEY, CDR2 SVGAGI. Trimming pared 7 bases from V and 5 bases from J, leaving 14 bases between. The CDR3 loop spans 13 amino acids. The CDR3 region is CASTLIRGETQYF. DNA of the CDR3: TGTGCCAGCACATTGATCCGGGGGGAGACCCAGTACTTC.

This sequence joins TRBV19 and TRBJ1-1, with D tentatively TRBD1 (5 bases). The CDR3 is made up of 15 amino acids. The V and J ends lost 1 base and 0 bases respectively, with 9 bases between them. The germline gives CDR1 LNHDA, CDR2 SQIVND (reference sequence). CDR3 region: CASSIVGAMNTEAFF. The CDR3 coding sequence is TGTGCCAGTAGTATAGTCGGGGCTATGAACACTGAAGCTTTCTTT.

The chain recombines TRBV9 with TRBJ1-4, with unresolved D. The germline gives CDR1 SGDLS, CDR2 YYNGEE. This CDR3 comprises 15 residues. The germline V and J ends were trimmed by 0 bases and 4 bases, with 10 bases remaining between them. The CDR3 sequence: CASSVGHPNNEKLFF. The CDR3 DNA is TGTGCCAGCAGCGTAGGCCACCCTAATAATGAAAAACTGTTTTTT. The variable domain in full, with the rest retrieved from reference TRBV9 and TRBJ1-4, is DSGVTQTPKHLITATGQRVTLRCSPRSGDLSVYWYQQSLDQGLQFLIQYYNGEERAKGNILERFSAQQFPDLHSELNLSSLELGDSALYFCASSVGHPNNEKLFFGSGTQLSVL.

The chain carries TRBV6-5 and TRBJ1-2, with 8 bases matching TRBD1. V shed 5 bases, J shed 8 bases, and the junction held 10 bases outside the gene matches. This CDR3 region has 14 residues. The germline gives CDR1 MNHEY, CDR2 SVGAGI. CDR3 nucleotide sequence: TGTGCCAGCAGTCCGAATTCACAGGGGGTCGGCTACACCTTC. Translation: CASSPNSQGVGYTF.

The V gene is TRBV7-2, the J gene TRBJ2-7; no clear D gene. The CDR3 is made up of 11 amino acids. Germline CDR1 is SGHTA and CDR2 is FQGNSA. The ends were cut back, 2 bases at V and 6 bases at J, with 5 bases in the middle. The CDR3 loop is CASSLHCEQYF. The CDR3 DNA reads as TGTGCCAGCAGCTTACATTGCGAGCAGTACTTC.

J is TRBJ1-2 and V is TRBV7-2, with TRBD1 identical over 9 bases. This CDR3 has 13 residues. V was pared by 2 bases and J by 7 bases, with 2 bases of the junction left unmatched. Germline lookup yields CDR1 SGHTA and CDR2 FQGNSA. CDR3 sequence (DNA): TGTGCCAGCAGCTTAACACAGGGGGCTGGCTACACCTTC. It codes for CASSLTQGAGYTF.

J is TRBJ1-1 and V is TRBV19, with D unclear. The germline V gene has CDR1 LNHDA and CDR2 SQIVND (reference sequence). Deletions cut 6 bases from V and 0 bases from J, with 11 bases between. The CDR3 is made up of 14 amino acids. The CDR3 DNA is TGTGCCAGTAGGGGCAGCCTCATGAACACTGAAGCTTTCTTT. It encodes CASRGSLMNTEAFF.

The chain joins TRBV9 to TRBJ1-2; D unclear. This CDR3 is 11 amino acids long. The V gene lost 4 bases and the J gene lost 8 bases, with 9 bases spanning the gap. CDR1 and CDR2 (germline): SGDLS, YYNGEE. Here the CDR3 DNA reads TGTGCCAGCAGCATATCAGGAGGCTACACCTTC. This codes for CASSISGGYTF. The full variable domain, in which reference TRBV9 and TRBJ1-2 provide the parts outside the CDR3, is DSGVTQTPKHLITATGQRVTLRCSPRSGDLSVYWYQQSLDQGLQFLIQYYNGEERAKGNILERFSAQQFPDLHSELNLSSLELGDSALYFCASSISGGYTFGSGTRLTVV.

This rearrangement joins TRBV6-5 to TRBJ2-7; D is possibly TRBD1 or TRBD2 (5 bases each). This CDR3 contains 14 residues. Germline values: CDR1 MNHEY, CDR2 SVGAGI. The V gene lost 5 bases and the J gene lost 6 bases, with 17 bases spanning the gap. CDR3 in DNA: TGTGCCAGCAGTCACGGGACCACCTCCGCCGAGCAGTACTTC. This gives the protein CASSHGTTSAEQYF.

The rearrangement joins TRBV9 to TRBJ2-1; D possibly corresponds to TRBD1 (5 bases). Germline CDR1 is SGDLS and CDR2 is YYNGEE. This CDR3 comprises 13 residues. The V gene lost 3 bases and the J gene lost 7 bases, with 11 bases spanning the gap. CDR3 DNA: TGTGCCAGCAGCGACTCCAGGGAAAATGAGCAGTTCTTC. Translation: CASSDSRENEQFF.

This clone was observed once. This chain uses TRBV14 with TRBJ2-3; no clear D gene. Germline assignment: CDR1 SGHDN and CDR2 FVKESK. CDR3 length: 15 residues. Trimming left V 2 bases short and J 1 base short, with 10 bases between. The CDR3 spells CASSQKESRTDTQYF. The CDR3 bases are TGTGCCAGCAGCCAAAAAGAATCGCGCACAGATACGCAGTATTTT.

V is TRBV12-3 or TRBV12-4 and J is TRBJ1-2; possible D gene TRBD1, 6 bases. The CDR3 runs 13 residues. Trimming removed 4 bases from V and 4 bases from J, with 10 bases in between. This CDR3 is CASSSYRVYGYTF. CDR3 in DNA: TGTGCCAGCAGTTCTTACAGGGTCTATGGCTACACCTTC.

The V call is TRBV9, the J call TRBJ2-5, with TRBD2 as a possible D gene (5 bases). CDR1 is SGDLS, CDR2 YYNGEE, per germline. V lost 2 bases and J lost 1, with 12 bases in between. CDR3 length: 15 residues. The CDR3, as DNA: TGTGCCAGCAGCGTTGGTCCGGCGGGCCAAGAGACCCAGTACTTC. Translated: CASSVGPAGQETQYF.

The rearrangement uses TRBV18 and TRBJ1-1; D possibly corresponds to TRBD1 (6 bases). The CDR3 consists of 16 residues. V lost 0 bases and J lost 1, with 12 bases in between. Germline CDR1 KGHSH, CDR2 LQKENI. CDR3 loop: CASSPPGGLGNTEAFF. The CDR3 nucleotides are TGTGCCAGCTCACCACCCGGGGGGCTAGGGAACACTGAAGCTTTCTTT.

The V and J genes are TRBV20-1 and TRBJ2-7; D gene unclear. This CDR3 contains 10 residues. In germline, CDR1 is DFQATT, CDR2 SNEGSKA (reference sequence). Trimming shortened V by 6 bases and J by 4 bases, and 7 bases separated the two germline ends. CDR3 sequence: CSAGRYEQYF. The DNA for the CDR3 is TGCAGTGCGGGAAGATACGAGCAGTACTTC.